Shown below are 20 T cell receptor beta chains from a single sample sequenced in a study of blood T cell repertoires in COVID-19. Using immunoSEQ multiplex PCR, the repertoire was profiled, and TCRdb retains in-frame clones only, with some absent. The sample shows about 160,000 clones, around 84% of them seen only once. The sequenced sample consisted of peripheral blood. The origin of the receptors is a human donor with acute or convalescent COVID-19. The donor label of this sample is uncertain.

The genes are TRBV5-8 and TRBJ2-7, with 9 positions matching TRBD2. The germline gives CDR1 SGHTS, CDR2 YDEGEE. The CDR3 length is 16 residues. V shed 4 bases, J shed 8 bases, and the junction held 16 bases outside the gene matches. The CDR3 region is CASSPLSASGVGKQYF. CDR3 sequence (DNA): TGTGCCAGCAGCCCCCTCTCGGCTAGCGGGGTTGGGAAGCAGTACTTC.

V is TRBV18 and J is TRBJ2-3; 8 nucleotides align to TRBD2. The V segment lost 6 bases and the J segment 6 bases; nucleotides outside the gene matches: 11. The CDR3 has 15 residues. Germline V gene lookup returns CDR1 KGHSH and CDR2 LQKENI. CDR3 region: CASSPVIAGYDTQYF. The CDR3 DNA reads TGTGCCAGCTCCCCCGTAATAGCGGGGTATGATACGCAGTATTTT.

The table lists this clone with a few counts. The chain uses TRBV4-2 and TRBJ2-1, with 10 bases identical to TRBD2. The CDR3 is 16 amino acids. Germline trimming cut 0 bases from V and 6 bases from J; bases unmatched to any gene: 5. Germline CDR1 is LGHNA and CDR2 is YNFKEQ. CDR3 in amino acids: CASSQDWSGGANEQFF. The CDR3 coding sequence is TGTGCCAGCAGCCAAGATTGGAGCGGGGGGGCCAATGAGCAGTTCTTC.

As for this clone: Mismatch with germline at one junction end may stem from a read error. V gene TRBV19 combines with J gene TRBJ1-1; 7 positions match TRBD1. This CDR3 spans 15 amino acids. CDR1 and CDR2 from the germline V gene are LNHDA and SQIVND (reference sequence). In nucleotides, the CDR3 is TGTGCCAGTAGTCTACTCTCCACCCGACAGGGTGAAACTTTCTTT. This codes for CASSLLSTRQGETFF.

The rearrangement joins TRBV5-4 to TRBJ2-1; TRBD1 is a possible D gene (6 bases). Per germline, CDR1 SGHNT and CDR2 YYREEE (reference sequence). CDR3 size: 18 residues. The V end was cut by 4 bases, the J end by 3 bases, with 23 bases between. The CDR3 DNA reads as TGTGCCAGCAGCCGACGAAAGGGACAAACTATCGTCTACAATGAGCAGTTCTTC. Encoded protein: CASSRRKGQTIVYNEQFF.

This sequence joins TRBV9 and TRBJ1-5; no clear D. This CDR3 has 13 amino acids. In germline, CDR1 is SGDLS, CDR2 YYNGEE. Trimming took off 2 bases at V and 3 bases at J, with 6 bases between the two ends. Written as DNA, the CDR3 is TGTGCCAGCAGCGTGAGGTCCAATCAGCCCCAGCATTTT. Translation: CASSVRSNQPQHF. Together with reference TRBV9 and TRBJ1-5, the CDR3 gives the full variable domain: DSGVTQTPKHLITATGQRVTLRCSPRSGDLSVYWYQQSLDQGLQFLIQYYNGEERAKGNILERFSAQQFPDLHSELNLSSLELGDSALYFCASSVRSNQPQHFGDGTRLSIL.

This rearrangement joins TRBV30 to TRBJ2-1; 12 positions match TRBD2. This CDR3 is 15 amino acids long. Germline assignment: CDR1 GTSNPN and CDR2 SVGIG (reference sequence). The V gene end was trimmed by 4 bases and the J gene end by 6 bases; junction bases not matched to a gene: 7. The CDR3 DNA sequence: TGTGCCTGGACACTAGCGGGGGGTTTCTTCAATGAGCAGTTCTTC. Protein: CAWTLAGGFFNEQFF.

V gene TRBV7-8 combines with J gene TRBJ1-4; no firm D call. Germline V gives CDR1 SGHVS, CDR2 FQNEAQ. Deletions cut 3 bases from V and 10 bases from J, with 12 bases between. The CDR3 contains 13 residues. For the CDR3, the DNA is TGTGCCAGCAGCTTCGAGGGAGGTGGAAAACTGTTTTTT. Translating gives CASSFEGGGKLFF.

The CDR3 nucleotides read TGTGCCAGCACCCCGGGGGAACCGAACACCGGGGAGCTGTTTTTT. Amino acid sequence: CASTPGEPNTGELFF. This chain connects TRBV7-2 to TRBJ2-2, with D possibly being TRBD2 (6 bases). In germline, CDR1 is SGHTA, CDR2 FQGNSA. The V and J ends lost 7 bases and 0 bases respectively, with 12 bases between them. CDR3 length equals 15 residues.

The chain uses TRBV5-4 and TRBJ2-7, with TRBD2 matching 9 bases. Germline loops: CDR1 SGHNT, CDR2 YYREEE (reference sequence). V lost 5 bases, J lost 6 bases, and 9 bases stayed unmatched. CDR3 length: 14 residues. The CDR3 bases are TGTGCCAGCAGGCGCCCGGGACTAGCAACCGAGCAGTACTTC. Translated, it gives CASRRPGLATEQYF. The whole variable domain, filled in from reference TRBV5-4 and TRBJ2-7, reads ETGVTQSPTHLIKTRGQQVTLRCSSQSGHNTVSWYQQALGQGPQFIFQYYREEENGRGNFPPRFSGLQFPNYSSELNVNALELDDSALYLCASRRPGLATEQYFGPGTRLTVT.

The chain carries TRBV12-3 or TRBV12-4 and TRBJ1-5, with unresolved D. There are 12 residues in the CDR3. V was cut by 0 bases and J by 7 bases, with 4 bases left in between. CDR3 bases: TGTGCCAGCAGTTTAGCCCCGCAGCCCCAGCATTTT. Translated: CASSLAPQPQHF.

The chain carries TRBV7-6 and TRBJ2-1; 13 nucleotides agree with TRBD2. After removal of 1 base from V and 0 bases from J, the junction contained 6 bases not matched to a gene. The CDR3 has 19 residues. Germline values: CDR1 SGHVS, CDR2 FNYEAQ. As DNA, the CDR3 is TGTGCCAGCAGCTTAGGACTAGCGGGGGGATTCAGCTCCTACAATGAGCAGTTCTTC. It specifies CASSLGLAGGFSSYNEQFF.

The chain has TRBV5-4 and TRBJ1-1; 8 bases line up with TRBD1. J was trimmed by 2 bases and V by 4 bases; bases with no gene match: 13. This CDR3 contains 17 residues. CDR1 SGHNT and CDR2 YYREEE come from the germline V gene (reference sequence). CDR3 sequence reads: CASSHPDRGKLNTEAFF. In DNA form, the CDR3 reads TGTGCCAGCAGCCATCCCGACAGGGGCAAGCTAAACACTGAAGCTTTCTTT.

The chain is built from TRBV7-9 and TRBJ2-7; 9 positions agree with TRBD1. The germline gives CDR1 SEHNR, CDR2 FQNEAQ (reference sequence). The CDR3 covers 17 residues. The V segment lost 5 bases and the J segment 0 bases; nucleotides outside the gene matches: 11. CDR3 DNA sequence: TGTGCCAGCAGCAGAAAAACCGGGACAGGGAACTCCTACGAGCAGTACTTC. Protein: CASSRKTGTGNSYEQYF. The full variable domain, in which reference TRBV7-9 and TRBJ2-7 provide the parts outside the CDR3, is DTGVSQNPRHKITKRGQNVTFRCDPISEHNRLYWYRQTLGQGPEFLTYFQNEAQLEKSRLLSDRFSAERPKGSFSTLEIQRTEQGDSAMYLCASSRKTGTGNSYEQYFGPGTRLTVT.

The chain employs TRBV15 and TRBJ1-1; D remains unclear. V lost 2 bases and J lost 3, with 7 bases in between. CDR1 is LNHNV, CDR2 YYDKDF, per germline (reference sequence). The CDR3 runs 13 residues. The CDR3 protein is CATSRRQDTEAFF. The CDR3 DNA reads TGTGCCACCAGCAGACGTCAGGACACTGAAGCTTTCTTT.

This clone was observed a few times. V usage is TRBV6-1 and J usage is TRBJ2-2; D possibly corresponds to TRBD1 (6 bases). The CDR3 totals 18 residues. Germline CDR1 and CDR2: MNHNS and SASEGT. V was pared by 3 bases and J by 2 bases, with 19 bases between. The CDR3 region is CASSDGTGISINTGELFF. DNA of the CDR3: TGTGCCAGCAGTGACGGAACAGGGATCAGCATCAACACCGGGGAGCTGTTTTTT.

The V and J genes are TRBV13 and TRBJ1-1; possible D gene TRBD1, 6 bases. The ends were cut back, 2 bases at V and 0 bases at J, with 13 bases in the middle. The V gene's germline CDR1 is PRHDT and CDR2 FYEKMQ (reference sequence). This CDR3 contains 16 residues. The CDR3 reads CASSLRAGTMNTEAFF. CDR3 in DNA: TGTGCCAGCAGCTTACGGGCAGGGACAATGAACACTGAAGCTTTCTTT.

The chain has TRBV5-1 and TRBJ2-7; D perhaps matches TRBD2 (5 bases). The germline CDR1 and CDR2 sequences are SGHRS and YFSETQ. Deletions cut 0 bases from V and 2 bases from J, with 15 bases between. The CDR3 is 16 residues long. The CDR3 DNA follows: TGCGCCAGCAGCTTGGCTGAGGGCCTTCCCCCCTACGAGCAGTACTTC. It yields the protein CASSLAEGLPPYEQYF.

For the CDR3, the DNA is TGCGCCAGCAGCCCGTTAAGGGGGCCTCAGGGCGGAAACACCATATATTTT. Residues: CASSPLRGPQGGNTIYF. The chain is built from TRBV5-1 and TRBJ1-3; 7 nucleotides agree with TRBD1. The germline V gene has CDR1 SGHRS and CDR2 YFSETQ. The junction had 14 bases not matched to a gene; V was cut back by 4 bases and J by 4 bases. This CDR3 spans 17 amino acids.

The chain combines TRBV11-2 with TRBJ2-7, with D uncertain. V was shortened by 2 bases and J by 4 bases, with 6 bases between the two germline ends. Germline V gene data show CDR1 as SGHAT and CDR2 as FQNNGV. This CDR3 region has 12 residues. The CDR3 DNA sequence: TGTGCCAGCAGCTTACCAGGATACGAGCAGTACTTC. Translating it yields CASSLPGYEQYF.